This TCR beta chain was sequenced during a study of human T cells and chemical hapten exposure. TCRdb passed the RACE reads through MiXCR, listing each CDR3 protein once. Of under 200,000 distinct CDR3 sequences in the sample, around 30% were seen once. The CDR3 extends over 18 amino acids. V shed 2 bases, J shed 0 bases, and the junction held 7 bases outside the gene matches. Germline V lookup: CDR1 MNHEY, CDR2 SVGEGT. Indicated time point: pre-sensitization, week 0. Sample treatment: therapeutic diphenylcyclopropenone sensitization with weekly scalp DPC. This clonotype was recorded a few times. This clonotype originated in a woman younger than 45 with alopecia areata. Some clones in this sample may be carry-over from other donors' samples. The chain couples TRBV6-2 or TRBV6-3 to TRBJ2-2, with TRBD1 matching over 9 bases. The specimen comprised whole blood, sampled in connection with sensitization to the hapten diphenylcyclopropenone (DPC). The CDR3 is CASSYIPGQGTNTGELFF. CDR3 nucleotides: TGTGCCAGCAGTTACATCCCGGGACAGGGAACGAACACCGGGGAGCTGTTTTTT.